These 23 T cell receptor beta chains originate from one sample sequenced in a study of human T cells and chemical hapten exposure. Using its own MiXCR run on the RACE reads, TCRdb lists one record per CDR3 protein. The data hold some 71,000 distinct CDR3 sequences, with about a tenth observed a single time. Time point here: patch test 2, 6 weeks after DPC sensitization. Treatment given: therapeutic diphenylcyclopropenone sensitization with weekly scalp DPC. Material: whole blood, obtained in connection with sensitization to the hapten diphenylcyclopropenone (DPC). These receptor sequences come from a woman between 50 and 59 years old with alopecia areata. Some clones in this sample may be carry-over from other donors' samples.

J is TRBJ2-1 and V is TRBV6-5; TRBD2 agrees at 12 bases. Germline trimming cut 6 bases from V and 9 bases from J; bases unmatched to any gene: 6. The germline V gene has CDR1 MNHEY and CDR2 SVGAGI. The CDR3 runs 14 residues. The DNA of the CDR3 is TGTGCCAGCAGGGAGACTAGCGGGAGATTTGAGCAGTTCTTC. Protein: CASRETSGRFEQFF.

This clonotype was detected many times. The rearrangement links TRBV28 to TRBJ2-7; 10 positions match TRBD1. CDR1 is MDHEN and CDR2 is SYDVKM in the germline V gene. The CDR3 is 13 residues long. Unmatched junction bases numbered 5, after V lost 11 bases and J lost 1 base. CDR3 in amino acids: CALRDRGSYEQYF. In nucleotides, the CDR3 is TGTGCCCTCCGGGACAGGGGTTCCTACGAGCAGTACTTC.

A few counts support this clonotype. The CDR3 region is CAISESGLNYEQYF. CDR3 nucleotide sequence: TGTGCCATCAGTGAGTCCGGACTCAACTACGAGCAGTACTTC. The V and J genes are TRBV10-3 and TRBJ2-7; TRBD2 might be the D (5 bases). This CDR3 has 14 amino acids. V lost 0 bases to trimming and J lost 3 bases, with 9 bases between them. CDR1 is ENHRY, CDR2 SYGVKD, per germline.

This clonotype was counted a few times. This chain links TRBV27 with TRBJ1-5; weak D call: TRBD1 (5 bases). Trimming took 10 bases from V and 7 from J, leaving 20 bases between them. The CDR3 is 14 amino acids. Germline V CDR1 and CDR2: MNHEY, SMNVEV (reference sequence). Here the CDR3 reads CATRRAGTGQPQHF. CDR3 DNA: TGTGCCACCCGGAGGGCAGGGACGGGGCAGCCCCAGCATTTT.

This clonotype was detected ten times or more. Written as DNA, the CDR3 is TGTGCCAGCAGTGAGACGCGACAGCTAAACTATGGCTACACCTTC. This encodes CASSETRQLNYGYTF. The chain links TRBV2 to TRBJ1-2; D is possibly TRBD1 (5 bases). Germline V lookup: CDR1 SNHLY, CDR2 FYNNEI. Trimming left V 3 bases short and J 2 bases short, with 13 bases between. The CDR3 runs 15 residues.

This clonotype came up a few times. This rearrangement joins TRBV25-1 to TRBJ2-1; TRBD2 aligns across 8 bases. This CDR3 comprises 12 residues. The ends lost 8 bases at V and 10 bases at J; junction bases unmatched: 7. Germline V CDR1 and CDR2: MGHDK, SYGVNS. The CDR3 here is CASRRREEEQFF. CDR3 DNA sequence: TGTGCCAGCCGACGGCGGGAGGAGGAGCAGTTCTTC.

This rearrangement joins TRBV18 to TRBJ2-1; the D gene is possibly TRBD2 (6 bases). V was cut by 0 bases and J by 4 bases, with 22 bases left in between. The CDR3 runs 19 residues. CDR1 is KGHSH and CDR2 is LQKENI in the germline V gene. The CDR3 region has the DNA TGTGCCAGCTCACCACCCTACGAGGACCAACTAGCAGATTACAATGAGCAGTTCTTC. It is translated as CASSPPYEDQLADYNEQFF. Full variable domain (rest looked up from reference TRBV18 and TRBJ2-1): NAGVMQNPRHLVRRRGQEARLRCSPMKGHSHVYWYRQLPEEGLKFMVYLQKENIIDESGMPKERFSAEFPKEGPSILRIQQVVRGDSAAYFCASSPPYEDQLADYNEQFFGPGTRLTVL.

The sample holds many counts of this clonotype. The V and J genes are TRBV7-2 and TRBJ2-1; 11 nucleotides line up with TRBD2. The V and J ends lost 4 bases and 5 bases, in that order; junction bases with no gene match: 7. Germline V gives CDR1 SGHTA, CDR2 FQGNSA. This CDR3 is 16 amino acids long. The CDR3 reads CASSSITSGRDNEQFF. CDR3 sequence (DNA): TGTGCCAGCAGCTCTATCACTAGCGGGAGAGACAATGAGCAGTTCTTC.

This clonotype was observed a few times. The junction does not match germline at one end; this may be a read error. The CDR3 sequence: CASSLASLDHF. CDR3 in DNA: TGCGCCAGCAGCTTGGCCAGTCTAGATCACTTC. The chain links TRBV5-1 to TRBJ2-7; D remains unclear. Germline V CDR1 and CDR2: SGHRS, YFSETQ. The CDR3 loop spans 11 amino acids.

This clonotype was detected many times. CDR3 nucleotide sequence: TGTGCCAGCTCACCACAAAAAGACAGTACCACTGAAGCTTTCTTT. As protein: CASSPQKDSTTEAFF. This chain uses TRBV18 with TRBJ1-1, with D maybe TRBD1 (5 bases). CDR3 length: 15 amino acids. V shed 1 base and J shed 4 bases, with 13 bases lying between them. Germline CDR1 and CDR2: KGHSH and LQKENI.

This clonotype has just a few counts. The V gene is TRBV12-3 or TRBV12-4, the J gene TRBJ2-5; D possibly uses TRBD1 or TRBD2 (5 bases each). This CDR3 comprises 14 residues. The V and J ends lost 0 bases and 5 bases respectively, with 10 bases between them. CDR3 amino acids: CASSLAGASETQYF. The CDR3 DNA follows: TGTGCCAGCAGTTTAGCCGGGGCTTCGGAGACCCAGTACTTC.

This clonotype was detected many times. In DNA form, the CDR3 reads TGTGCCAGCAGTGTCAGCGGGAGGTCAGAAGAGACCCAGTACTTC. Its protein product is CASSVSGRSEETQYF. This sequence joins TRBV2 and TRBJ2-5, with 9 bases identical to TRBD2. Germline V lookup: CDR1 SNHLY, CDR2 FYNNEI. Germline trimming cut 4 bases from V and 3 bases from J; bases unmatched to any gene: 6. This CDR3 comprises 15 residues. Full variable domain (outside the CDR3, taken from reference TRBV2 and TRBJ2-5): EPEVTQTPSHQVTQMGQEVILRCVPISNHLYFYWYRQILGQKVEFLVSFYNNEISEKSEIFDDQFSVERPDGSNFTLKIRSTKLEDSAMYFCASSVSGRSEETQYFGPGTRLLVL.

This clonotype has a handful of counts. The chain carries TRBV30 and TRBJ1-2; no clear D gene. The CDR3 is made up of 13 amino acids. Trimming stripped 4 bases from V and 8 bases from J, with 17 bases between. The V gene's germline CDR1 is GTSNPN and CDR2 SVGIG (reference sequence). The CDR3 coding sequence is TGTGCCTGGAATCTTGCACGGGAAGGAGGCTACACCTTC. This gives the protein CAWNLAREGGYTF.

The J gene is TRBJ2-7, the V gene TRBV6-2 or TRBV6-3; TRBD2 matches 10 bases. The J segment lost 0 bases and the V segment lost 0 bases, leaving 8 bases of the junction unmatched. CDR3 length: 18 amino acids. In germline, CDR1 is MNHEY, CDR2 SVGEGT. The CDR3 loop reads CASSYSHITSGNSYEQYF. The CDR3 nucleotides are TGTGCCAGCAGTTACTCTCATATAACTAGCGGGAACTCCTACGAGCAGTACTTC.

This clonotype was picked up many times. This chain connects TRBV18 to TRBJ2-4, with a weak D call TRBD1 (5 bases). The CDR3 is made up of 14 amino acids. The V end lost 5 bases, the J end lost 4 bases, and 12 bases lay between the germline ends. Germline assignment: CDR1 KGHSH and CDR2 LQKENI. For the CDR3, the DNA is TGTGCCAGCTCAGCTCCGGACATAAAAAACATTCAGTACTTC. Translated, it gives CASSAPDIKNIQYF.

The CDR3 loop is CASSSYRGELFF. CDR3 coding DNA: TGCGCCAGCAGCTCTTACCGCGGGGAGCTGTTTTTT. The chain recombines TRBV5-1 with TRBJ2-2; unclear D gene. Germline assignment: CDR1 SGHRS and CDR2 YFSETQ. Trimming stripped 3 bases from V and 7 bases from J, with 7 bases between. CDR3 size: 12 residues. Based on the CDR3 plus reference TRBV5-1 and TRBJ2-2, the full variable domain is KAGVTQTPRYLIKTRGQQVTLSCSPISGHRSVSWYQQTPGQGLQFLFEYFSETQRNKGNFPGRFSGRQFSNSRSEMNVSTLELGDSALYLCASSSYRGELFFGEGSRLTVL.

This clonotype was counted a few times. V is TRBV2 and J is TRBJ2-3; TRBD1 matches at 10 bases. CDR3 length equals 14 residues. The V gene's germline CDR1 is SNHLY and CDR2 FYNNEI. V lost 6 bases and J lost 5; bases outside the gene matches: 5. Written as DNA, the CDR3 is TGTGCCAGCAGACCGGGACAGGGGATAGATACGCAGTATTTT. It yields the protein CASRPGQGIDTQYF.

This clonotype has a handful of counts. This chain connects TRBV2 to TRBJ2-7; no clear D. Per germline, CDR1 SNHLY and CDR2 FYNNEI. The V end was cut by 8 bases, the J end by 3 bases, with 8 bases between. The CDR3 extends over 11 amino acids. This CDR3 reads CASRSHYEQYF. The CDR3 DNA follows: TGTGCCAGCCGTAGCCACTACGAGCAGTACTTC.

This clonotype has a count of ten or more. This sequence joins TRBV18 and TRBJ1-4; D gene uncertain. Trimming removed 4 bases at V and 0 bases at J, with 12 bases between. Germline V lookup: CDR1 KGHSH, CDR2 LQKENI. The CDR3 contains 16 residues. The CDR3 here is CASSRAGRATNEKLFF. The DNA for the CDR3 is TGTGCCAGCTCACGGGCTGGGAGAGCAACTAATGAAAAACTGTTTTTT.

The sample holds many counts of this clonotype. The chain has TRBV20-1 and TRBJ1-1, with TRBD1 matching over 10 bases. J was trimmed by 5 bases and V by 4 bases; bases with no gene match: 4. CDR1 is DFQATT, CDR2 SNEGSKA, per germline (reference sequence). The CDR3 runs to 13 residues. The CDR3 DNA reads as TGCAGTGCTAAGGACAGGGGGGAAACTGAAGCTTTCTTT. Encoded protein: CSAKDRGETEAFF.

This chain uses TRBV9 with TRBJ2-5, with 7 bases identical to TRBD1. This CDR3 is 13 amino acids long. Germline V gene sequence: CDR1 SGDLS, CDR2 YYNGEE. The J segment lost 3 bases and the V segment lost 4 bases, leaving 3 bases of the junction unmatched. The CDR3 here is CASSTGTEETQYF. The CDR3 DNA reads as TGTGCCAGCAGCACCGGGACAGAAGAGACCCAGTACTTC.

This clonotype was observed at least ten times. The CDR3 DNA reads as TGTGCCAGCAGTCCTCACGAGGGGGGGAGGGTGACTGAAGCTTTCTTT. It specifies CASSPHEGGRVTEAFF. The chain uses TRBV28 and TRBJ1-1; the D gene is possibly TRBD1 (6 bases). The CDR3 runs to 16 residues. Germline V gene data show CDR1 as MDHEN and CDR2 as SYDVKM. Between the trimmed V and J ends, which lost 5 bases and 5 bases, there was a span of 21 bases.

This clonotype was counted ten times or more. V gene TRBV3-1 combines with J gene TRBJ1-2; TRBD1 matches at 7 bases. The CDR3 contains 15 residues. The trim removed 5 bases at V and 4 bases at J, leaving 10 bases unmatched. From germline, CDR1 is LGHDT and CDR2 YNNKEL (reference sequence). The CDR3 nucleotides are TGTGCCAGCAGCGACCAACTAGGGGGCCTCTATGGCTACACCTTC. Translation: CASSDQLGGLYGYTF. Drawing the rest from reference TRBV3-1 and TRBJ1-2, the complete variable domain is DTAVSQTPKYLVTQMGNDKSIKCEQNLGHDTMYWYKQDSKKFLKIMFSYNNKELIINETVPNRFSPKSPDKAHLNLHINSLELGDSAVYFCASSDQLGGLYGYTFGSGTRLTVV.